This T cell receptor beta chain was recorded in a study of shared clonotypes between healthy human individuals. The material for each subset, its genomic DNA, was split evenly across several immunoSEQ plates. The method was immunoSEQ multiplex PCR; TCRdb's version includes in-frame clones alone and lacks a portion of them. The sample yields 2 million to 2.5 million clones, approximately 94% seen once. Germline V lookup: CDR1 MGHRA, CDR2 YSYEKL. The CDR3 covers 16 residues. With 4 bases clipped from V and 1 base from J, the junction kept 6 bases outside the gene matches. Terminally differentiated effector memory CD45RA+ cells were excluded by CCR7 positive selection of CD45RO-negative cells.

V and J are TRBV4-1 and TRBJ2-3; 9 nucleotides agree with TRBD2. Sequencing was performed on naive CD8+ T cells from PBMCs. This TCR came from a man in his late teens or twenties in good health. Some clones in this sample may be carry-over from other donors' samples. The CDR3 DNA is TGCGCCAGCAGCCGACTAGCGGAGGGGCGCACAGATACGCAGTATTTT. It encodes CASSRLAEGRTDTQYF.